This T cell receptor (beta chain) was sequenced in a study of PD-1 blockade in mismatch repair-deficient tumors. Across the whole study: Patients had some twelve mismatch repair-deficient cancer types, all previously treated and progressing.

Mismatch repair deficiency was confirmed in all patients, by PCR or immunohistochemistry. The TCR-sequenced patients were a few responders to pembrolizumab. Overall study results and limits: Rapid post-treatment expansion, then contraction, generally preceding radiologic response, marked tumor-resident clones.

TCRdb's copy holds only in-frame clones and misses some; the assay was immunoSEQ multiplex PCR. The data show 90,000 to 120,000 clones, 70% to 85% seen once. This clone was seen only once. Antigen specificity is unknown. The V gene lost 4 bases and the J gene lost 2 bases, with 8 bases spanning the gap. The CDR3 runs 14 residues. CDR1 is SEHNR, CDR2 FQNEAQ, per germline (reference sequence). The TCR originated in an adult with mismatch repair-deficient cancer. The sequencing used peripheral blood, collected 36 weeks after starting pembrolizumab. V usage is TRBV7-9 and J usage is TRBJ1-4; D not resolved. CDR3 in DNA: TGTGCCAGCAGCTCTATTCAGACTAATGAAAAACTGTTTTTT. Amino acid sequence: CASSSIQTNEKLFF.